This record concerns one T cell receptor (beta chain) sequence. This specimen comes from a study of blood T cell repertoires in COVID-19. Study summary: Italy, Spain and the United States were the sources of the convalescent and acute COVID-19 samples. From T cells, B-cell-depleted T cells, or PBMCs came the material, which was cDNA or gDNA.

In the source study's methods: Amplification with reference gene primers provided the estimates of nucleated cell counts. Profiled with immunoSEQ multiplex PCR; TCRdb holds only in-frame clones, not every one. That table gives V, J and clone size, and the DNA gave D and trimming. The sample holds about 170,000 clones, about four fifths seen once. The germline CDR1 and CDR2 sequences are GTSNPN and SVGIG (reference sequence). With 1 base removed from V and 4 bases from J, the gap between germline ends came to 15 bases. The CDR3 is 15 residues long. This TCR came from a human donor with acute or convalescent COVID-19. The donor label of this sample is uncertain. V gene TRBV30 combines with J gene TRBJ2-3; possible D gene TRBD2, 5 bases. Material for sequencing was peripheral blood. The CDR3 spells CAWSAGLGSADTQYF. For the CDR3, the DNA is TGTGCCTGGAGTGCCGGCCTTGGTAGCGCAGATACGCAGTATTTT.